These 17 T cell receptor beta chains came from one sample sequenced in a study of blood T cells in healthy people across ages. For the second PCR, which ran for roughly 6 to 12 cycles, a sample-barcoded 5' primer and a J-beta primer mix were used. Via MiXCR, TCRdb re-called the 5' RACE reads, giving one row per CDR3 protein. The table shows 1.2 million to 1.5 million distinct CDR3 sequences, with approximately 60% occurring only once. Sequenced material: blood. Receptor source: a man aged 18 to 29 in good health.

The J gene is TRBJ2-7, the V gene TRBV6-5, with a tentative D call TRBD1 (6 bases). This CDR3 comprises 15 residues. Germline V gene data show CDR1 as MNHEY and CDR2 as SVGAGI. V lost 4 bases to trimming and J lost 2 bases, with 15 bases between them. The CDR3 sequence: CASSFPTGATYEQYF. CDR3 in DNA: TGTGCCAGCAGTTTCCCGACAGGAGCTACCTACGAGCAGTACTTC.

This chain links TRBV4-3 with TRBJ2-7; D ambiguous. The CDR3 runs to 13 residues. Trimming left V 0 bases short and J 6 bases short, with 9 bases between. Germline V CDR1 and CDR2: LGHNA, YSLEER. CDR3 DNA: TGCGCCAGCAGCCAAGATCGGATTTCCGAGCAGTACTTC. As protein: CASSQDRISEQYF.

The chain links TRBV20-1 to TRBJ1-1; D may be TRBD1 (6 bases). Between the trimmed V and J ends, which lost 6 bases and 8 bases, there was a span of 22 bases. Germline V CDR1 and CDR2: DFQATT, SNEGSKA (reference sequence). The CDR3 is 14 residues long. Here the CDR3 reads CSATPGAGAPEAFF. The CDR3 bases are TGCAGTGCAACCCCTGGGGCAGGGGCACCCGAAGCTTTCTTT.

The chain combines TRBV6-5 with TRBJ1-1; D is possibly TRBD1 (6 bases). The germline V and J ends were trimmed by 2 bases and 5 bases, with 9 bases remaining between them. Germline CDR1 is MNHEY and CDR2 is SVGAGI. The CDR3 runs 13 residues. The DNA for the CDR3 is TGTGCCAGCAGTTACAAAGGGGGGACTGAAGCTTTCTTT. It encodes CASSYKGGTEAFF.

This clonotype was detected only a few times. The chain recombines TRBV29-1 with TRBJ2-7; D possibly corresponds to TRBD2 (7 bases). This CDR3 comprises 12 residues. V gave up 3 bases and J gave up 5 bases, with 11 bases separating them. Per germline, CDR1 SQVTM and CDR2 ANQGSEA. The CDR3 DNA sequence: TGCAGCGTTGAGACGGGGGGCAACGAGCAGTACTTC. Translation: CSVETGGNEQYF.

This clonotype was observed a few times. V usage is TRBV2 and J usage is TRBJ1-2; D gene uncertain. The V end lost 2 bases, the J end lost 8 bases, and 3 bases lay between the germline ends. In germline, CDR1 is SNHLY, CDR2 FYNNEI. This CDR3 contains 10 residues. CDR3 protein: CASSEYGYTF. The CDR3, as DNA: TGTGCCAGCAGTGAATACGGCTACACCTTC. Full variable domain (outside the CDR3, taken from reference TRBV2 and TRBJ1-2): EPEVTQTPSHQVTQMGQEVILRCVPISNHLYFYWYRQILGQKVEFLVSFYNNEISEKSEIFDDQFSVERPDGSNFTLKIRSTKLEDSAMYFCASSEYGYTFGSGTRLTVV.

J is TRBJ2-4 and V is TRBV6-6, with TRBD2 matching 7 bases. Near its end, the DNA agrees better with TRBJ2-7, so the J call may be wrong. The CDR3 extends over 15 amino acids. The germline CDR1 and CDR2 sequences are MNHNY and SVGAGI (reference sequence). The CDR3 sequence: CASSYRVAGLGEQYF. The CDR3 DNA reads TGTGCCAGCAGTTACAGAGTAGCGGGTTTGGGCGAGCAGTACTTC.

This clonotype turned up a few times. V usage is TRBV27 and J usage is TRBJ1-1, with a possible D match to TRBD1 (6 bases). The CDR3 is 13 amino acids. V lost 6 bases and J 7 bases, leaving 15 bases between the germline ends. The germline V gene has CDR1 MNHEY and CDR2 SMNVEV (reference sequence). The CDR3 loop reads CASRGATGVEAFF. The CDR3 DNA follows: TGTGCCAGCAGGGGGGCTACGGGAGTTGAAGCTTTCTTT.

This chain connects TRBV6-1 to TRBJ2-2; TRBD1 aligns across 7 bases. In germline, CDR1 is MNHNS, CDR2 SASEGT. Trimming at V came to 3 bases and at J to 3 bases, leaving 10 bases not matched to a gene. The CDR3 runs 17 residues. The CDR3 DNA reads as TGTGCCAGCAGTGATCCGGGACAGCATCCGGACACCGGGGAGCTGTTTTTT. It encodes CASSDPGQHPDTGELFF.

The chain employs TRBV4-2 and TRBJ2-1; TRBD2 is a possible D gene (6 bases). Trimming shortened V by 0 bases and J by 0 bases, and 12 bases separated the two germline ends. Germline CDR1 reads LGHNA; CDR2 reads YNFKEQ. This CDR3 comprises 17 residues. The CDR3 region has the DNA TGTGCCAGCAGCCAAGATTTAGGACTAAACTCCTACAATGAGCAGTTCTTC. This gives the protein CASSQDLGLNSYNEQFF.

CDR3 loop: CASSPQLAGEGDTQYF. The CDR3 nucleotides are TGTGCCAGCAGCCCACAACTAGCGGGAGAGGGAGATACGCAGTATTTT. The chain is built from TRBV7-2 and TRBJ2-3, with 11 bases that match TRBD2. Germline assignment: CDR1 SGHTA and CDR2 FQGNSA. The ends lost 5 bases at V and 5 bases at J; junction bases unmatched: 9. The CDR3 spans 16 residues.

The rearrangement links TRBV7-2 to TRBJ2-7, with 8 positions matching TRBD2. CDR3 length equals 15 residues. J was trimmed by 4 bases and V by 10 bases; bases with no gene match: 15. Germline V gene data show CDR1 as SGHTA and CDR2 as FQGNSA. CDR3 nucleotide sequence: TGTGCCACCACGGGCCGGTCTAGCGGGTATTACGAGCAGTACTTC. Protein: CATTGRSSGYYEQYF.

The V and J genes are TRBV7-6 and TRBJ1-5; D is unclear. The germline V gene encodes CDR1 SGHVS and CDR2 FNYEAQ. Trimming took 0 bases from V and 5 from J, leaving 8 bases between them. The CDR3 sequence is 14 residues long. In DNA form, the CDR3 reads TGTGCCAGCAGCTTAGCTGTTGGCGATCAGCCCCAGCATTTT. The encoded protein is CASSLAVGDQPQHF. Supplemented by reference TRBV7-6 and TRBJ1-5, the full variable domain reads GAGVSQSPRYKVTKRGQDVALRCDPISGHVSLYWYRQALGQGPEFLTYFNYEAQQDKSGLPNDRFSAERPEGSISTLTIQRTEQRDSAMYRCASSLAVGDQPQHFGDGTRLSIL.

The chain couples TRBV6-5 to TRBJ2-1; D is possibly TRBD2 (6 bases). V was trimmed by 6 bases and J by 3 bases, leaving 18 bases between them. The CDR3 runs 16 residues. Germline-derived CDR1 and CDR2 are MNHEY and SVGAGI. CDR3 sequence reads: CASSIAASLLYNEQFF. CDR3 coding DNA: TGTGCCAGCAGCATAGCGGCCTCTCTGCTCTACAATGAGCAGTTCTTC.

The CDR3 reads CASSGARVERTEAFF. The CDR3 nucleotides are TGTGCCAGCAGTGGTGCCAGGGTAGAGAGGACTGAAGCTTTCTTT. V usage is TRBV25-1 and J usage is TRBJ1-1, with D possibly matching TRBD1 (5 bases). V lost 4 bases and J lost 5, with 17 bases in between. Germline V gives CDR1 MGHDK, CDR2 SYGVNS. The CDR3 runs to 15 residues.

This clonotype was counted a few times. This chain links TRBV25-1 with TRBJ2-7; 7 bases fit TRBD1. The CDR3 runs to 14 residues. Losses at the gene ends were 4 bases for V and 3 bases for J; bases not matched to a gene: 6. CDR1 and CDR2 from the germline V gene are MGHDK and SYGVNS. The CDR3, as DNA: TGTGCCAGCAGTGGACGGGACAGTTTCTACGAGCAGTACTTC. As protein: CASSGRDSFYEQYF.

The gene calls are TRBV20-1 and TRBJ2-3, with TRBD2 as a possible D gene (5 bases). Trimming shortened V by 0 bases and J by 3 bases, and 13 bases separated the two germline ends. CDR3 length equals 15 residues. The V gene's germline CDR1 is DFQATT and CDR2 SNEGSKA (reference sequence). The CDR3 reads CSARDVATLTDTQYF. The CDR3 nucleotides read TGCAGTGCTAGAGACGTAGCGACCTTAACAGATACGCAGTATTTT.